This T cell receptor (beta chain) stems from a study of blood T cell repertoires in COVID-19. Turning to the study itself: Material from acute and convalescent COVID-19 was sourced from the United States, Italy and Spain.

V trimming: 7 bases; J trimming: 2 bases; junction bases outside the gene matches: 4. The CDR3 has 14 amino acids. Germline CDR1 is SGHRS and CDR2 is YFSETQ. In the study's own analysis: Estimated nucleated cell counts came from reference gene primer amplification. The method was immunoSEQ multiplex PCR; TCRdb's version includes in-frame clones alone and lacks a portion of them. Clone size and the V and J calls come from that table; the DNA yielded D and trimming. The sample contains 70,000 to 80,000 clones, 80% of which appear only once. The rearrangement links TRBV5-1 to TRBJ2-3; TRBD2 matches 10 bases. This TCR derives from a human donor in a cohort sampled during active COVID-19. Sequenced input: peripheral blood. This CDR3 is CASLAGGYTDTQYF. CDR3 sequence (DNA): TGCGCCAGCTTAGCGGGGGGATACACAGATACGCAGTATTTT.